This T cell receptor beta chain was documented in a study of shared clonotypes between healthy human individuals. Regarding the study as a whole: The study sampled only blood, and tissue repertoires likely differ. Incomplete sequencing of sorted subsets was indicated by rarefaction despite large depth.

For this clone: The antigen is undetermined. Other DNA sequences within the sample encode an identical CDR3.

V was pared by 0 bases and J by 1 base, with 7 bases between. This CDR3 comprises 15 residues. Germline V lookup: CDR1 MNHEY, CDR2 SVGAGI. Into CD45RA+ naive and CD45RA-negative memory subsets, the CD4+ cells were split. Some clones are missing from TCRdb's copy, which holds only in-frame ones; the method was immunoSEQ multiplex PCR. This table has over a million clones, roughly 96% appearing once. The sample taken for sequencing was naive CD4+ T cells sorted from blood. Subset reported: CD45RA+ positively selected. The receptor was isolated from a man aged 30 to 45 in good health. This chain links TRBV6-5 with TRBJ1-3; weak D call: TRBD1 (6 bases). The CDR3 region has the DNA TGTGCCAGCAGTTACTCAGGGGGGTCTGGAAACACCATATATTTT. It translates to CASSYSGGSGNTIYF.